The 32 T cell receptor beta chains in this list originate from one sample, sequenced in a study of T cell responses to AZD1222 COVID-19 vaccine. The repertoire was sequenced with immunoSEQ multiplex PCR; TCRdb's copy has only in-frame clones and lacks some. The sample includes roughly 180,000 clones, approximately 91% seen only once; the top ten take less than 2.5%. Sequenced here: peripheral blood, sampled on day 0 of AZD1222 vaccination. The receptors derive from an adult in good health.

The chain employs TRBV19 and TRBJ1-4, with D possibly TRBD1 on 6 matching bases. Trimming removed 6 bases from V and 8 bases from J, with 13 bases in between. The CDR3 has 13 amino acids. Per germline, CDR1 LNHDA and CDR2 SQIVND (reference sequence). CDR3 amino acids: CASSPGRGEKLFF. CDR3 nucleotides: TGTGCCAGTAGCCCGGGAAGGGGGGAAAAACTGTTTTTT.

This clone was found a few times. The chain carries TRBV30 and TRBJ2-2; D tentatively reads TRBD1 or TRBD2 (5 bases each). The CDR3 has 15 amino acids. CDR1 is GTSNPN and CDR2 is SVGIG in the germline V gene (reference sequence). V was trimmed by 8 bases and J by 3 bases, leaving 19 bases between them. This chain's CDR3 is CAAQGPGSYTGELFF. The CDR3 coding sequence is TGTGCCGCCCAGGGACCAGGGTCGTACACCGGGGAGCTGTTTTTT.

By sample share, this clone is medium-sized. The chain recombines TRBV6-4 with TRBJ2-3, with TRBD2 identical over 11 bases. Germline CDR1 is MRHNA and CDR2 is SNTAGT. The CDR3 runs 15 residues. V shed 2 bases and J 3 bases; nucleotides not matched to a gene: 1. CDR3 sequence (DNA): TGTGCCAGCAGTGACGGGACTAGCGGTACAGATACGCAGTATTTT. Translating gives CASSDGTSGTDTQYF.

The chain carries TRBV5-4 and TRBJ1-2, with D perhaps matching TRBD1 (6 bases). The germline V and J ends were trimmed by 0 bases and 7 bases, with 16 bases remaining between them. Per the germline V gene, CDR1 is SGHNT and CDR2 is YYREEE (reference sequence). The CDR3 consists of 15 residues. CDR3 loop: CASSLVGQTGSGYTF. The CDR3 DNA follows: TGTGCCAGCAGCTTGGTAGGACAGACTGGTTCTGGCTACACCTTC. The full variable domain, its missing parts supplied by reference TRBV5-4 and TRBJ1-2, is ETGVTQSPTHLIKTRGQQVTLRCSSQSGHNTVSWYQQALGQGPQFIFQYYREEENGRGNFPPRFSGLQFPNYSSELNVNALELDDSALYLCASSLVGQTGSGYTFGSGTRLTVV.

The J gene is TRBJ1-2, the V gene TRBV19; possibly TRBD1 for D (6 bases). V lost 7 bases and J lost 5, with 23 bases in between. The germline gives CDR1 LNHDA, CDR2 SQIVND (reference sequence). The length of the CDR3 is 16 residues. The CDR3 DNA is TGTGCCAGTATCTCTCGGGATACAGGGATCGAATATGGCTACACCTTC. It yields the protein CASISRDTGIEYGYTF.

V gene TRBV28 combines with J gene TRBJ2-5; TRBD1 aligns across 7 bases. Germline V gives CDR1 MDHEN, CDR2 SYDVKM. The CDR3 length is 14 residues. The V segment lost 10 bases and the J segment 5 bases; nucleotides outside the gene matches: 13. The CDR3 nucleotides read TGTGCCACCGCTTATAGGGGGCGGATGGAGACCCAGTACTTC. Translation gives CATAYRGRMETQYF.

This rearrangement joins TRBV6-1 to TRBJ2-1; D possibly corresponds to TRBD1 (5 bases). CDR1 is MNHNS and CDR2 is SASEGT in the germline V gene. The CDR3 has 15 residues. V was cut by 1 base and J by 13 bases, with 20 bases left in between. The CDR3 coding sequence is TGTGCCAGCAGTGAAGGGGGCGTCCTCTTTGTAGGTCAGTTCTTC. Translated, it gives CASSEGGVLFVGQFF.

The gene calls are TRBV5-4 and TRBJ1-3; D remains ambiguous. Trimming removed 2 bases at V and 4 bases at J, with 10 bases between. The V gene's germline CDR1 is SGHNT and CDR2 YYREEE (reference sequence). The CDR3 has 14 residues. The CDR3, as DNA: TGTGCCAGCAGCTTATACCCAACGGGAAACACCATATATTTT. Residues: CASSLYPTGNTIYF.

CDR3 in DNA: TGTGCCAGCAGTTACGGGGGGAATGGCTACACCTTC. Residues: CASSYGGNGYTF. This chain joins TRBV6-5 and TRBJ1-2; D is perhaps TRBD1 (5 bases). Germline V gene lookup returns CDR1 MNHEY and CDR2 SVGAGI. The length of the CDR3 is 12 residues. Between the trimmed V and J ends, which lost 2 bases and 6 bases, there was a span of 7 bases.

About this clone itself: The junction and the germline gene differ at one end; a read error may be behind it. This chain connects TRBV4-1 to TRBJ1-4; 12 nucleotides match TRBD1. Germline CDR1 reads MGHRA; CDR2 reads YSYEKL. This CDR3 has 15 amino acids. The CDR3: CASTQAGQGARKLFF. CDR3 nucleotides: TGCGCCAGCACCCAAGCGGGACAGGGGGCGCGAAAACTGTTTTTT.

The CDR3 DNA reads TGTGCCAGCAGCGTACGTATGAACACTGAAGCTTTCTTT. Its translation: CASSVRMNTEAFF. J is TRBJ1-1 and V is TRBV9; the D is unclear. Germline V gene sequence: CDR1 SGDLS, CDR2 YYNGEE. Trimming left V 1 base short and J 0 bases short, with 4 bases between. The CDR3 loop spans 13 amino acids.

This chain joins TRBV5-4 and TRBJ1-1, with a weak D call TRBD1 (6 bases). V gave up 1 base and J gave up 2 bases, with 12 bases separating them. The V gene's germline CDR1 is SGHNT and CDR2 YYREEE (reference sequence). The CDR3 has 15 residues. The CDR3 loop is CASSLFTGGNTEAFF. CDR3 DNA sequence: TGTGCCAGCAGCTTGTTTACGGGGGGCAACACTGAAGCTTTCTTT.

The chain joins TRBV5-4 to TRBJ2-3, with TRBD2 identical over 12 bases. Germline V gives CDR1 SGHNT, CDR2 YYREEE (reference sequence). The length of the CDR3 is 16 residues. V trimming: 4 bases; J trimming: 4 bases; junction bases outside the gene matches: 7. CDR3 in amino acids: CASSEPSGRASDTQYF. In DNA, the CDR3 is TGTGCCAGCAGCGAACCTAGCGGGAGGGCCTCAGATACGCAGTATTTT.

The chain combines TRBV18 with TRBJ2-7; tentatively, D is TRBD1 (6 bases). Trimming removed 6 bases from V and 3 bases from J, with 12 bases in between. CDR1 and CDR2 (germline): KGHSH, LQKENI. The CDR3 contains 13 residues. The CDR3 DNA reads TGTGCCAGCTCCCCGGACAGTGACTACGAGCAGTACTTC. It yields the protein CASSPDSDYEQYF.

This chain joins TRBV30 and TRBJ2-3; TRBD2 might be the D (5 bases). The CDR3 covers 15 residues. Between the trimmed V and J ends, which lost 0 bases and 3 bases, there was a span of 13 bases. CDR1 and CDR2 (germline): GTSNPN, SVGIG (reference sequence). Here the CDR3 reads CAWSVLAGQTDTQYF. The CDR3 DNA is TGTGCCTGGAGTGTTTTGGCGGGTCAAACAGATACGCAGTATTTT.

This rearrangement joins TRBV7-2 to TRBJ2-1, with D hard to call. Germline V CDR1 and CDR2: SGHTA, FQGNSA. The CDR3 is 13 residues long. The V end was cut by 0 bases, the J end by 15 bases, with 15 bases between. CDR3 residues: CASSLAYNQKGFF. The CDR3 region has the DNA TGTGCCAGCAGCTTAGCGTATAACCAAAAGGGGTTCTTC.

This chain uses TRBV11-2 with TRBJ2-1; D might be TRBD1 (6 bases). The CDR3 is 15 amino acids. Germline V gene data show CDR1 as SGHAT and CDR2 as FQNNGV. V lost 3 bases and J 5 bases, leaving 14 bases between the germline ends. The DNA for the CDR3 is TGTGCCAGCAGCTTCACGGCAGGGGTCGACAATGAGCAGTTCTTC. Amino acids: CASSFTAGVDNEQFF.

The chain combines TRBV28 with TRBJ1-6, with TRBD1 matching 7 bases. Trimming at V came to 4 bases and at J to 6 bases, leaving 3 bases not matched to a gene. The V gene's germline CDR1 is MDHEN and CDR2 SYDVKM. CDR3 length: 14 residues. For the CDR3, the DNA is TGTGCCAGCAGTTCGACAGGGCCTAATTCACCCCTCCACTTT. It is translated as CASSSTGPNSPLHF.

This chain joins TRBV6-1 and TRBJ1-2; tentative D call: TRBD1 (6 bases). CDR3 length: 15 amino acids. V lost 0 bases to trimming and J lost 4 bases, with 12 bases between them. Germline CDR1 and CDR2: MNHNS and SASEGT. The CDR3 DNA is TGTGCCAGCAGTGAAGCCAGGGGAGTAAGCTATGGCTACACCTTC. Translation gives CASSEARGVSYGYTF.

This chain joins TRBV27 and TRBJ1-1; the D gene is possibly TRBD1 (5 bases). V was clipped by 4 bases and J by 4 bases, with 25 bases between them. The CDR3 is 18 amino acids. CDR1 and CDR2 (germline): MNHEY, SMNVEV (reference sequence). In DNA, the CDR3 is TGTGCCAGCAGTTCCCTGACCGTCGCTGTTGGTCAGGGCACTGAAGCTTTCTTT. It codes for CASSSLTVAVGQGTEAFF.

J is TRBJ1-5 and V is TRBV19; maybe TRBD1 (5 bases). This CDR3 is 13 amino acids long. The germline gives CDR1 LNHDA, CDR2 SQIVND (reference sequence). V lost 7 bases, J lost 3 bases, and 10 bases lay in between. The CDR3 reads CASTDSYNQPQHF. The CDR3 DNA reads as TGTGCCAGTACCGACAGCTACAATCAGCCCCAGCATTTT.

This chain connects TRBV11-3 to TRBJ2-7; D gene ambiguous. The CDR3 extends over 13 amino acids. Germline-derived CDR1 and CDR2 are SGHNT and YENEEA. Trimming removed 1 base from V and 4 bases from J, with 8 bases in between. The CDR3 DNA reads as TGTGCCAGCAGCTTAGGGGCTGAGTACGAGCAGTACTTC. It encodes CASSLGAEYEQYF.

The genes are TRBV19 and TRBJ1-1; 9 bases align to TRBD1. The germline gives CDR1 LNHDA, CDR2 SQIVND (reference sequence). Trimming at V came to 4 bases and at J to 4 bases, leaving 7 bases not matched to a gene. This CDR3 is 15 amino acids long. CDR3 coding DNA: TGTGCCAGTAGTACCCCGGGACAGGGATCCACTGAAGCTTTCTTT. Translation gives CASSTPGQGSTEAFF.

The rearrangement links TRBV9 to TRBJ1-2, with 9 bases lining up with TRBD1. V trimming: 2 bases; J trimming: 6 bases; junction bases outside the gene matches: 5. Germline V gene sequence: CDR1 SGDLS, CDR2 YYNGEE. This CDR3 is built from 14 residues. The DNA for the CDR3 is TGTGCCAGCAGCGTGGGGGACAGGGCGGATGGCTACACCTTC. Its protein is CASSVGDRADGYTF.

The J gene is TRBJ2-7, the V gene TRBV6-5; D uncertain. V gave up 7 bases and J gave up 1 base, with 17 bases separating them. Germline CDR1 and CDR2: MNHEY and SVGAGI. The CDR3 contains 15 residues. CDR3 loop: CASTPIIGSSYEQYF. In DNA form, the CDR3 reads TGTGCCAGCACTCCGATCATAGGATCGTCCTACGAGCAGTACTTC.

J is TRBJ2-7 and V is TRBV12-3 or TRBV12-4; the D call may be TRBD1 or TRBD2 (5 bases each). The CDR3 contains 13 residues. V dropped 6 bases and J dropped 7 bases, with 16 bases sitting between them. The CDR3 coding sequence is TGTGCCAGCAGGCCTGGGACCGTCTGGGAGCAGTACTTC. It is translated as CASRPGTVWEQYF.

The rearrangement joins TRBV4-3 to TRBJ2-3, with 7 bases identical to TRBD2. After removal of 0 bases from V and 2 bases from J, the junction contained 5 bases not matched to a gene. The CDR3 is 16 amino acids. Germline V gives CDR1 LGHNA, CDR2 YSLEER. CDR3 in amino acids: CASSQDGTTPTDTQYF. The CDR3 nucleotides read TGCGCCAGCAGCCAAGACGGGACTACCCCCACAGATACGCAGTATTTT.

The chain combines TRBV6-2 or TRBV6-3 with TRBJ2-2; D call uncertain. Germline V gene data show CDR1 as MNHEY and CDR2 as SVGEGT. V was trimmed by 0 bases and J by 6 bases, leaving 8 bases between them. The CDR3 contains 14 residues. In DNA form, the CDR3 reads TGTGCCAGCAGTTACTCTAGGGATTCCGGGGAGCTGTTTTTT. It encodes CASSYSRDSGELFF.

This chain connects TRBV5-1 to TRBJ2-1, with 9 bases that match TRBD1. V was clipped by 0 bases and J by 3 bases; unmatched bases: 1. Germline V lookup: CDR1 SGHRS, CDR2 YFSETQ. The CDR3 loop spans 15 amino acids. In DNA form, the CDR3 reads TGCGCCAGCAGCTTGGGGGACAGGGACTACAATGAGCAGTTCTTC. Residues: CASSLGDRDYNEQFF.

This chain links TRBV6-5 with TRBJ1-2; TRBD1 might be the D (5 bases). The CDR3 extends over 16 amino acids. Trimming took 0 bases from V and 2 from J, leaving 13 bases between them. The germline CDR1 and CDR2 sequences are MNHEY and SVGAGI. CDR3 region: CASSYSIPTENYGYTF. The CDR3 DNA reads TGTGCCAGCAGTTACTCGATCCCGACAGAGAACTATGGCTACACCTTC.

There are a few counts of this clone. The rearrangement links TRBV28 to TRBJ1-3; D is unresolved. Germline CDR1 reads MDHEN; CDR2 reads SYDVKM. With 6 bases removed from V and 4 bases from J, the gap between germline ends came to 10 bases. The CDR3 extends over 13 amino acids. The DNA of the CDR3 is TGTGCCAGCAGCCCGGGAGGGGGAAACACCATATATTTT. The encoded protein is CASSPGGGNTIYF.

The V and J genes are TRBV2 and TRBJ2-2; tentatively, D is TRBD1 (7 bases). V was pared by 8 bases and J by 6 bases, with 16 bases between. This CDR3 comprises 14 residues. CDR1 is SNHLY and CDR2 is FYNNEI in the germline V gene. The DNA for the CDR3 is TGTGCCAGCCTCCGGGGAGGACAGGCCGGGGAGCTGTTTTTT. It codes for CASLRGGQAGELFF.